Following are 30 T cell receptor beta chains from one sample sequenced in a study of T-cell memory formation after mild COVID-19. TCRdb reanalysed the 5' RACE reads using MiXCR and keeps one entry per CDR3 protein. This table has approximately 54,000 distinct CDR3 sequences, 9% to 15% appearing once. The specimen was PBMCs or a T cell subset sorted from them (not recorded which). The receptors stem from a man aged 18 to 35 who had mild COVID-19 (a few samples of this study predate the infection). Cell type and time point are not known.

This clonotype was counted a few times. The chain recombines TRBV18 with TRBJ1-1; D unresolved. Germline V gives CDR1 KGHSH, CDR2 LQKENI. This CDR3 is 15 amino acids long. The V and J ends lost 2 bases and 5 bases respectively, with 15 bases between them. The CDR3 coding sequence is TGTGCCAGCTCACCATCCGACACCCGAAGGACTGAAGCTTTCTTT. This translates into CASSPSDTRRTEAFF.

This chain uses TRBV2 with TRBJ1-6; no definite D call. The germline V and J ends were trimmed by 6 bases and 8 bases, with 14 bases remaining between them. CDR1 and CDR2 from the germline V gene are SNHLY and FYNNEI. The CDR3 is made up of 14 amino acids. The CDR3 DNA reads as TGTGCCAGCAGACCGGGATCTATTGATTCACCCCTCCACTTT. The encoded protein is CASRPGSIDSPLHF.

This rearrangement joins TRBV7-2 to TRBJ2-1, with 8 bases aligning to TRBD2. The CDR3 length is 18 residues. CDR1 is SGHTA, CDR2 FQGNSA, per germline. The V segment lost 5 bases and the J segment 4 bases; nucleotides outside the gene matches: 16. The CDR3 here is CASSPSGGSGNLYNEQFF. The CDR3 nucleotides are TGTGCCAGCAGCCCCAGTGGGGGTAGCGGGAATCTTTACAATGAGCAGTTCTTC.

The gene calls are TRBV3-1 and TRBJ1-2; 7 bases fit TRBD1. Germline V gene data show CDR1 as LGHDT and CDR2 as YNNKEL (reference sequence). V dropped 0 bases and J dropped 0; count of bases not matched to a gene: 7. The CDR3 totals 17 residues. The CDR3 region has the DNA TGTGCCAGCAGCCAAGATTTAAGGACAGGTCCTAACTATGGCTACACCTTC. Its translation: CASSQDLRTGPNYGYTF.

Here the CDR3 reads CASGLVNSPYEQYF. The DNA of the CDR3 is TGTGCTAGTGGTTTGGTAAACAGCCCCTACGAGCAGTACTTC. The gene calls are TRBV12-5 and TRBJ2-7; D remains ambiguous. This CDR3 comprises 14 residues. V was trimmed by 0 bases and J by 2 bases, leaving 8 bases between them. The germline gives CDR1 LGHNT, CDR2 FRNRAP.

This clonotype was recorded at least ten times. CDR3 residues: CASSLGAGTGVSYEQYF. CDR3 in DNA: TGCGCCAGCAGCTTGGGCGCCGGGACAGGGGTCTCCTACGAGCAGTACTTC. V and J are TRBV5-1 and TRBJ2-7; 10 bases are shared with TRBD1. This CDR3 has 17 amino acids. V lost 0 bases to trimming and J lost 0 bases; unmatched junction nucleotides: 6. CDR1 and CDR2 from the germline V gene are SGHRS and YFSETQ.

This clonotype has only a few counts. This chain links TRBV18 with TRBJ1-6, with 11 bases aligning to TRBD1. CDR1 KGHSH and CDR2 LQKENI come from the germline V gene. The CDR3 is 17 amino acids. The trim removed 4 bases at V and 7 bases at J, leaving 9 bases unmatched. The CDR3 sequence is CASSLRDGTGGNSPLHF. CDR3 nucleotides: TGTGCCAGCTCACTAAGAGACGGGACAGGGGGAAATTCACCCCTCCACTTT.

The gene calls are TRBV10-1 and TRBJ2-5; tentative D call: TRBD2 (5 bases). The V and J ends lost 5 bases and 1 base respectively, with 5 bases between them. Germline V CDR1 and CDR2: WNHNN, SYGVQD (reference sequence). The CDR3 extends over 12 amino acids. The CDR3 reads CASSTSQETQYF. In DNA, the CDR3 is TGCGCCAGCAGTACTAGCCAAGAGACCCAGTACTTC.

Written as DNA, the CDR3 is TGCAGTGCTAGGGGACAGCCCAATCAGCCCCAGCATTTT. It codes for CSARGQPNQPQHF. The J gene is TRBJ1-5, the V gene TRBV20-1; the match to TRBD1 covers 7 bases. J gave up 3 bases and V 3 bases, and 2 bases lay outside the gene matches. The germline gives CDR1 DFQATT, CDR2 SNEGSKA (reference sequence). The CDR3 runs 13 residues.

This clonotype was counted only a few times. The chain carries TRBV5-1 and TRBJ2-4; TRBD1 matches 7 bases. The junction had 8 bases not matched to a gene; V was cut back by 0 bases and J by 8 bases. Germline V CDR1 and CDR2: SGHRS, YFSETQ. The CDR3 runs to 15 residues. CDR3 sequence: CASSLETGSVHIQYF. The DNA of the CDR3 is TGCGCCAGCAGCTTGGAGACAGGGTCCGTCCACATTCAGTACTTC.

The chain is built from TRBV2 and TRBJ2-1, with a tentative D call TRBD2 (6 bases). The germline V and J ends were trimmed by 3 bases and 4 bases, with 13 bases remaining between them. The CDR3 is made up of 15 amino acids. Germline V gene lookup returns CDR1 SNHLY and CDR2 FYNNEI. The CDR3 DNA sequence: TGTGCCAGCAGTGAGTTAACTAGCCCGTACAATGAGCAGTTCTTC. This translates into CASSELTSPYNEQFF.

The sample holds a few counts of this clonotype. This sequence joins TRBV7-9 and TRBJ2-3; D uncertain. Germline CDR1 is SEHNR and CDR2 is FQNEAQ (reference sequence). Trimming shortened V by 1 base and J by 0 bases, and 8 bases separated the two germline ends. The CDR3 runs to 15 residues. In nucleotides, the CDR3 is TGTGCCAGCAGCTTAGTCACCACTAGCACAGATACGCAGTATTTT. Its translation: CASSLVTTSTDTQYF.

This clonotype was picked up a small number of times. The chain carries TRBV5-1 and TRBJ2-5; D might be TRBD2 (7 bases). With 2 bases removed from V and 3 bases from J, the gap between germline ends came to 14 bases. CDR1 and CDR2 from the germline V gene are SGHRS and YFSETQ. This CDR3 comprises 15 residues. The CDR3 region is CASSLQGGEEETQYF. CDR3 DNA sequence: TGCGCCAGCAGCTTACAGGGAGGGGAGGAAGAGACCCAGTACTTC.

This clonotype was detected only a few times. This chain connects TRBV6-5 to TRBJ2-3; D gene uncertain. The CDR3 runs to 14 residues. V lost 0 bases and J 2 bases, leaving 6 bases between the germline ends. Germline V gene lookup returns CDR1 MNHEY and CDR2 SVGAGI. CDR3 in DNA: TGTGCCAGCAGTTACTCCGATTTCACAGATACGCAGTATTTT. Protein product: CASSYSDFTDTQYF.

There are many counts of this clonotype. The DNA for the CDR3 is TGTGCCAGCAGCTCGGTCGGCGGGGAGCAGTTCTTC. Translation: CASSSVGGEQFF. V and J are TRBV7-9 and TRBJ2-1; possibly TRBD2 for D (5 bases). The CDR3 extends over 12 amino acids. The germline V and J ends were trimmed by 4 bases and 10 bases, with 11 bases remaining between them. Germline-derived CDR1 and CDR2 are SEHNR and FQNEAQ (reference sequence).

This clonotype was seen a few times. CDR3 coding DNA: TGTGCCAGCAGAAACAGCGATACCTACGAGCAGTACGTC. Translated: CASRNSDTYEQYV. The chain has TRBV6-6 and TRBJ2-7; D is undetermined. Germline V lookup: CDR1 MNHNY, CDR2 SVGAGI (reference sequence). The CDR3 sequence is 13 residues long. Between the trimmed V and J ends, which lost 6 bases and 2 bases, there was a span of 11 bases.

CDR3 DNA sequence: TGCAGCGTTGGCGACAGGGGAAATCAGCCCCAGCATTTT. It specifies CSVGDRGNQPQHF. This chain joins TRBV29-1 and TRBJ1-5; 8 bases are a match to TRBD1. The CDR3 has 13 amino acids. Trimming removed 4 bases from V and 4 bases from J; junction bases left unmatched: 3. Germline CDR1 is SQVTM and CDR2 is ANQGSEA.

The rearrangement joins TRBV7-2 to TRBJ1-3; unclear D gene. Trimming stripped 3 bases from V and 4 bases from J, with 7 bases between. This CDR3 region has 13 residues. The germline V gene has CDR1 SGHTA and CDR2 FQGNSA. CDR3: CASSLDGGNTIYF. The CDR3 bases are TGTGCCAGCAGCTTGGACGGGGGAAACACCATATATTTT.

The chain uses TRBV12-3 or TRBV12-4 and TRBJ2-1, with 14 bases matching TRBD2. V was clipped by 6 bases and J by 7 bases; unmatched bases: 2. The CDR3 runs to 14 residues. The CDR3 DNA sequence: TGTGCCAGCAGATGGACTAGCGGGGGGAATGAGCAGTTCTTC. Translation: CASRWTSGGNEQFF.

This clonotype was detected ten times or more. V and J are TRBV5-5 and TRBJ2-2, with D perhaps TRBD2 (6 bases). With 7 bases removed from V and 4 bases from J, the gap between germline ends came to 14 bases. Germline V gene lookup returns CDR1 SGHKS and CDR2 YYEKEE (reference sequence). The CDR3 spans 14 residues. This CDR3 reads CASRWEVATGELFF. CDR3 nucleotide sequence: TGTGCCAGCCGGTGGGAGGTGGCCACCGGGGAGCTGTTTTTT.

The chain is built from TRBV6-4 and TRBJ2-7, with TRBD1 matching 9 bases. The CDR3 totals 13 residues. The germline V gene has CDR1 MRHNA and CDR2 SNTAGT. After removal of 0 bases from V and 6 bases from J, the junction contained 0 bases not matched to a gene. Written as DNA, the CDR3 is TGTGCCAGCAGTGACTCGGACAGGGGCGAGCAGTACTTC. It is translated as CASSDSDRGEQYF.

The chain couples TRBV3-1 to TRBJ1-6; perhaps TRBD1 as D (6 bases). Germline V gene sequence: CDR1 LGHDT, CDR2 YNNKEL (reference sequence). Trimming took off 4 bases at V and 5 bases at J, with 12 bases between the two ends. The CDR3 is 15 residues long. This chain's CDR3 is CASSLTGQNNSPLHF. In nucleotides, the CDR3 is TGTGCCAGCAGCCTTACTGGACAGAATAATTCACCCCTCCACTTT. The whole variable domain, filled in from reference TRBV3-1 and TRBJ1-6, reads DTAVSQTPKYLVTQMGNDKSIKCEQNLGHDTMYWYKQDSKKFLKIMFSYNNKELIINETVPNRFSPKSPDKAHLNLHINSLELGDSAVYFCASSLTGQNNSPLHFGNGTRLTVT.

The CDR3 nucleotides read TGTGCCAGCAGTTTAGGGCTGCGGGGTATCCAAGAGACCCAGTACTTC. As protein: CASSLGLRGIQETQYF. The chain employs TRBV27 and TRBJ2-5, with D possibly TRBD2 on 6 matching bases. The V and J ends lost 2 bases and 1 base respectively, with 14 bases between them. In germline, CDR1 is MNHEY, CDR2 SMNVEV (reference sequence). The CDR3 runs 16 residues.

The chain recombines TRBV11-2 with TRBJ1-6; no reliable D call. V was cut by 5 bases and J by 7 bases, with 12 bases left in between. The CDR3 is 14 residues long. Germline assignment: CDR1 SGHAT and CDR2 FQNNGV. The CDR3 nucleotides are TGTGCCAGCAGCCTTGTGGACTCGAATTCACCCCTCCACTTT. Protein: CASSLVDSNSPLHF.

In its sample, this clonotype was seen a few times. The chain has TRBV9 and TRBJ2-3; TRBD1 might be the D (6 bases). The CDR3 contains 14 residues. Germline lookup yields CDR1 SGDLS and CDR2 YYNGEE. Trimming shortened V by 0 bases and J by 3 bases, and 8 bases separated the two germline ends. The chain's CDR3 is CASSVDQGTDTQYF. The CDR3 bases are TGTGCCAGCAGCGTAGACCAGGGGACAGATACGCAGTATTTT.

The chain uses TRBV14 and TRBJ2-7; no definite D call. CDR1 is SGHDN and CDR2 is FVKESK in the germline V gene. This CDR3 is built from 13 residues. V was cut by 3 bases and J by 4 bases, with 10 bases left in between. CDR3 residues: CASSQLGNYEQYF. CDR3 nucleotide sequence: TGTGCCAGCAGCCAGTTGGGAAATTACGAGCAGTACTTC.

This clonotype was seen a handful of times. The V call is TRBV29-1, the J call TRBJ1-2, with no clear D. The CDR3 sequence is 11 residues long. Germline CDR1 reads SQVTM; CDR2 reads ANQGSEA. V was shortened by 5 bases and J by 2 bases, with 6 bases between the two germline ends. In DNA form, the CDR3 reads TGCAGCGTTCAGGAAAACTATGGCTACACCTTC. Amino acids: CSVQENYGYTF.

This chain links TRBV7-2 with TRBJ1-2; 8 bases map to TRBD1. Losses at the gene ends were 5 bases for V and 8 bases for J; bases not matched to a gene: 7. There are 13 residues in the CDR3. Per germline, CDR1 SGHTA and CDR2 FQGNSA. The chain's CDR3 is CASSPGQGVGYTF. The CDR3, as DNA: TGTGCCAGCAGCCCCGGACAGGGCGTGGGCTACACCTTC.

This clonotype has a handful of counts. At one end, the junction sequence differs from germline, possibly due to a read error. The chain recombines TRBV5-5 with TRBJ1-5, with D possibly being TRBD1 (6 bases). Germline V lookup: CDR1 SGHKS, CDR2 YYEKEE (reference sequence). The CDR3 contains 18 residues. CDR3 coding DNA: TGTGCCAGCAGCCTGGATCTTCGGGCAGGGGTATTGAATCACCCCCAGCATTTT. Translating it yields CASSLDLRAGVLNHPQHF. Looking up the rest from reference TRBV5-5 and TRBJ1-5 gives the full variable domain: DAGVTQSPTHLIKTRGQQVTLRCSPISGHKSVSWYQQVLGQGPQFIFQYYEKEERGRGNFPDRFSARQFPNYSSELNVNALLLGDSALYLCASSLDLRAGVLNHPQHFGDGTRLSIL.

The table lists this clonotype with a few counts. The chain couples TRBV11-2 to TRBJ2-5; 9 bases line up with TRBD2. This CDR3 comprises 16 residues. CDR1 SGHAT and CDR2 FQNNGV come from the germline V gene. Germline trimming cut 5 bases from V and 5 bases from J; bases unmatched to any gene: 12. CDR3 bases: TGTGCCAGCAGCCCCCGACTGGCGGGGGGGCTGGAGACCCAGTACTTC. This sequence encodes CASSPRLAGGLETQYF.